The 21 T cell receptor beta chains below were found in one sample sequenced in a study of blood T cell repertoires in COVID-19. Generated by immunoSEQ multiplex PCR, the TCRdb table keeps only in-frame clones and is missing some. The table lists some 240,000 clones, over 70% of them singletons. Sequenced material: peripheral blood. The receptor source for this set is a woman in her 70s with COVID-19, enrolled during active disease.

V usage is TRBV19 and J usage is TRBJ2-2; 14 nucleotides match TRBD2. After removal of 2 bases from V and 5 bases from J, the junction contained 10 bases not matched to a gene. Germline V gene sequence: CDR1 LNHDA, CDR2 SQIVND (reference sequence). This CDR3 is 19 amino acids long. CDR3 coding DNA: TGTGCCAGTAGTATACCTTTCTCGGGACTAGCGGGAGAGACCGGGGAGCTGTTTTTT. Translating it yields CASSIPFSGLAGETGELFF.

The chain employs TRBV7-9 and TRBJ1-5; D remains ambiguous. The ends were cut back, 5 bases at V and 5 bases at J, with 16 bases in the middle. In germline, CDR1 is SEHNR, CDR2 FQNEAQ (reference sequence). This CDR3 is 15 amino acids long. The CDR3 region is CASSRLSGADQPQHF. CDR3 DNA: TGTGCCAGCAGCCGCCTTTCGGGTGCCGATCAGCCCCAGCATTTT.

The genes are TRBV7-8 and TRBJ2-1, with a weak D call TRBD2 (6 bases). Germline CDR1 reads SGHVS; CDR2 reads FQNEAQ. V was shortened by 6 bases and J by 4 bases, with 10 bases between the two germline ends. This CDR3 has 13 residues. DNA for the CDR3: TGTGCCAGCAGTGCCGGGACTTACAATGAGCAGTTCTTC. It is translated as CASSAGTYNEQFF.

The chain couples TRBV23-1 to TRBJ2-7, with D tentatively TRBD2 (5 bases). TRBV23-1 is an ORF, with its function uncertain. The CDR3 contains 16 residues. The germline V and J ends were trimmed by 4 bases and 9 bases, with 25 bases remaining between them. CDR3 sequence reads: CASSPPLVRYGVGQYF. In DNA, the CDR3 is TGCGCCAGCAGTCCCCCTTTGGTGCGTTACGGGGTTGGGCAGTACTTC.

The V gene is TRBV2, the J gene TRBJ2-7; D may be TRBD1 (6 bases). This CDR3 comprises 17 residues. Trimming removed 7 bases from V and 3 bases from J, with 25 bases in between. Germline values: CDR1 SNHLY, CDR2 FYNNEI. The CDR3 DNA sequence: TGTGCCAGCACGAGAGAACAGGGAAAAGGGTTTAGCTACGAGCAGTACTTC. Protein product: CASTREQGKGFSYEQYF.

The rearrangement joins TRBV7-2 to TRBJ2-2; 8 bases agree with TRBD2. Trimming removed 4 bases from V and 6 bases from J; junction bases left unmatched: 13. The CDR3 sequence is 17 residues long. Germline lookup yields CDR1 SGHTA and CDR2 FQGNSA. The CDR3 sequence: CASSSPSQAGESGELFF. Written as DNA, the CDR3 is TGTGCCAGCAGCTCCCCGAGCCAAGCGGGAGAATCCGGGGAGCTGTTTTTT.

The V call is TRBV7-9, the J call TRBJ2-1; TRBD1 is a possible D gene (6 bases). This CDR3 has 14 amino acids. The germline V gene encodes CDR1 SEHNR and CDR2 FQNEAQ (reference sequence). The V end was cut by 8 bases, the J end by 5 bases, with 16 bases between. The DNA for the CDR3 is TGTGCCAGCGGTCCAAGGACAGTCAACAATGAGCAGTTCTTC. It is translated as CASGPRTVNNEQFF.

This rearrangement joins TRBV3-1 (or the pseudogene TRBV3-2) to TRBJ2-7, with TRBD2 matching 8 bases. Germline V gene sequence: CDR1 LGHDT, CDR2 YNNKEL (reference sequence). The junction had 10 bases not matched to a gene; V was cut back by 6 bases and J by 6 bases. The CDR3 is 14 amino acids. The CDR3 DNA reads TGTGCCAGCAGTTTTCTTAGCGGGACGGGCGAGCAGTACTTC. This gives the protein CASSFLSGTGEQYF.

This clone has only one observation. The gene calls are TRBV3-1 (or the pseudogene TRBV3-2) and TRBJ1-5; D call uncertain. V dropped 4 bases and J dropped 8 bases, with 21 bases sitting between them. Per the germline V gene, CDR1 is LGHDT and CDR2 is YNNKEL (reference sequence). CDR3 length equals 16 residues. The CDR3 bases are TGTGCCAGCAGCCCCGGTGGTGGGCCCGCCCAAGAGCCCCAGCATTTT. Amino acids: CASSPGGGPAQEPQHF.

The chain carries TRBV7-8 and TRBJ2-7; D gene ambiguous. In germline, CDR1 is SGHVS, CDR2 FQNEAQ. V was clipped by 5 bases and J by 3 bases, with 17 bases between them. CDR3 length: 15 amino acids. CDR3 in amino acids: CASSRNSAGDYEQYF. Written as DNA, the CDR3 is TGTGCCAGCAGCCGAAATTCGGCAGGCGACTACGAGCAGTACTTC.

CDR3 nucleotide sequence: TGTGCCAGCAGCCAGGGACAGTCCTCTTCTGCGGCTTTCTTT. Its protein is CASSQGQSSSAAFF. The chain recombines TRBV3-1 (or the pseudogene TRBV3-2) with TRBJ1-1; 7 bases map to TRBD1. Germline CDR1 and CDR2: LGHDT and YNNKEL (reference sequence). The CDR3 loop spans 14 amino acids. V gave up 3 bases and J gave up 11 bases; unmatched junction bases: 12.

The CDR3 protein is CASSFSGTNTGELFF. CDR3 DNA: TGTGCCAGCAGCTTTAGCGGGACAAACACCGGGGAGCTGTTTTTT. The rearrangement joins TRBV7-6 to TRBJ2-2; 8 positions match TRBD2. Unmatched junction bases numbered 2, after V lost 3 bases and J lost 2 bases. The CDR3 runs to 15 residues. The germline V gene has CDR1 SGHVS and CDR2 FNYEAQ. Combining the CDR3 with reference TRBV7-6 and TRBJ2-2 gives the whole variable domain GAGVSQSPRYKVTKRGQDVALRCDPISGHVSLYWYRQALGQGPEFLTYFNYEAQQDKSGLPNDRFSAERPEGSISTLTIQRTEQRDSAMYRCASSFSGTNTGELFFGEGSRLTVL.

This chain uses TRBV5-1 with TRBJ2-3, with D tentatively TRBD2 (5 bases). Trimming left V 4 bases short and J 3 bases short, with 12 bases between. CDR1 and CDR2 from the germline V gene are SGHRS and YFSETQ. This CDR3 is built from 14 residues. CDR3 loop: CASSNSGGTDTQYF. The CDR3, as DNA: TGCGCCAGCAGCAATTCCGGAGGTACAGATACGCAGTATTTT.

In its sample, this clone was seen once. The CDR3 region has the DNA TGCAGTGCTAGTACGAGAGCCCTACGACACTCCTACAATGAGCAGTTCTTC. This sequence encodes CSASTRALRHSYNEQFF. V and J are TRBV20-1 and TRBJ2-1; D call uncertain. The CDR3 extends over 17 amino acids. Germline-derived CDR1 and CDR2 are DFQATT and SNEGSKA (reference sequence). The V and J ends lost 3 bases and 0 bases respectively, with 18 bases between them.

This clone was seen a single time. This rearrangement joins TRBV2 to TRBJ1-4; D call uncertain. V was trimmed by 8 bases and J by 0 bases, leaving 10 bases between them. The germline CDR1 and CDR2 sequences are SNHLY and FYNNEI. The CDR3 totals 14 residues. The CDR3 DNA is TGTGCCAGCGCAAAGAGGGCAACTAATGAAAAACTGTTTTTT. Its translation is CASAKRATNEKLFF.

The rearrangement links TRBV15 to TRBJ2-1; the match to TRBD2 covers 7 bases. With 4 bases clipped from V and 9 bases from J, the junction kept 9 bases outside the gene matches. Germline CDR1 reads LNHNV; CDR2 reads YYDKDF (reference sequence). This CDR3 is built from 14 residues. CDR3 protein: CATSNPGLPLEQFF. For the CDR3, the DNA is TGTGCCACCAGCAACCCGGGACTACCCCTTGAGCAGTTCTTC.

The chain joins TRBV6-5 to TRBJ2-7; 8 positions match TRBD1. With V trimmed by 6 bases and J by 2 bases, 6 bases remained unmatched. The CDR3 totals 14 residues. Germline CDR1 and CDR2: MNHEY and SVGAGI. Here the CDR3 reads CASRSGQGAYEQYF. DNA of the CDR3: TGTGCCAGCAGGTCCGGACAGGGTGCCTACGAGCAGTACTTC.

This chain connects TRBV27 to TRBJ2-3; TRBD2 matches at 12 bases. Germline CDR1 MNHEY, CDR2 SMNVEV (reference sequence). V lost 6 bases and J lost 0; bases outside the gene matches: 7. This CDR3 contains 17 residues. Here the CDR3 DNA reads TGTGCCAGCAGCTACGCAGGGACTAGCGGGAGCACAGATACGCAGTATTTT. This codes for CASSYAGTSGSTDTQYF.

Comments on this clone: The identical CDR3 is also encoded by other nucleotide sequences in the sample. CDR3 region: CASKTAYEQYF. Written as DNA, the CDR3 is TGTGCCAGCAAGACAGCATACGAGCAGTACTTC. This rearrangement joins TRBV6-5 to TRBJ2-7, with D maybe TRBD1 (5 bases). Germline V gene sequence: CDR1 MNHEY, CDR2 SVGAGI. This CDR3 has 11 residues. V lost 7 bases to trimming and J lost 4 bases, with 8 bases between them.

V and J are TRBV6-5 and TRBJ1-1, with 7 bases identical to TRBD1. The J segment lost 4 bases and the V segment lost 4 bases, leaving 9 bases of the junction unmatched. This CDR3 comprises 15 residues. Per germline, CDR1 MNHEY and CDR2 SVGAGI. CDR3 region: CASSSTGWRSTEAFF. CDR3 in DNA: TGTGCCAGCAGTTCGACAGGGTGGAGGAGCACTGAAGCTTTCTTT.

The chain uses TRBV5-8 and TRBJ1-2; TRBD1 aligns across 9 bases. Germline V gene data show CDR1 as SGHTS and CDR2 as YDEGEE. The V segment lost 3 bases and the J segment 5 bases; nucleotides outside the gene matches: 8. The CDR3 has 15 amino acids. CDR3 loop: CASSSSGTGSYGYTF. In DNA form, the CDR3 reads TGTGCCAGCAGCTCATCCGGGACAGGGTCATATGGCTACACCTTC.